The 25 T cell receptor beta chains given below trace back to one sample, sequenced in a study of molecular identifiers for immune sequencing clone quantification. TCRdb reanalysed the PCR reads using MiXCR and keeps one entry per CDR3 protein. Of 6,500 to 9,000 distinct CDR3 sequences listed, 33% were seen once; the top ten hold approximately 5.1%. Material: naive CD8+ T cells from blood, with Jurkat cell RNA spiked in. Subset described: FACS-sorted CD8+CD4-CCR7+CD45RA+ naive T cells. These receptors were collected from a human donor in good health. Some libraries in this study had Jurkat cell RNA spiked in.

The V call is TRBV19, the J call TRBJ1-5; possible D gene TRBD1, 6 bases. This CDR3 has 15 residues. Germline loops: CDR1 LNHDA, CDR2 SQIVND (reference sequence). The V gene lost 3 bases and the J gene lost 9 bases, with 18 bases spanning the gap. CDR3 nucleotides: TGTGCCAGTAGTATCCCACAGGGAGGGTGGCGGCCCCAGCATTTT. Protein product: CASSIPQGGWRPQHF. The whole variable domain, filled in from reference TRBV19 and TRBJ1-5, reads DGGITQSPKYLFRKEGQNVTLSCEQNLNHDAMYWYRQDPGQGLRLIYYSQIVNDFQKGDIAEGYSVSREKKESFPLTVTSAQKNPTAFYLCASSIPQGGWRPQHFGDGTRLSIL.

The CDR3 reads CASSKTSGGAYEQYF. The CDR3 coding sequence is TGTGCCAGCAGCAAGACTAGCGGGGGTGCCTACGAGCAGTACTTC. The J gene is TRBJ2-7, the V gene TRBV9; 12 bases fit TRBD2. This CDR3 has 15 amino acids. From germline, CDR1 is SGDLS and CDR2 YYNGEE. Losses at the gene ends were 4 bases for V and 2 bases for J; bases not matched to a gene: 4.

By its share, this clonotype is medium-sized (0.01 to 0.1%). J is TRBJ2-7 and V is TRBV7-9; no clear D gene. Germline V CDR1 and CDR2: SEHNR, FQNEAQ (reference sequence). This CDR3 comprises 12 residues. Between the trimmed V and J ends, which lost 0 bases and 6 bases, there was a span of 6 bases. The CDR3 DNA sequence: TGTGCCAGCAGCTTAGCGGCACCCGAGCAGTACTTC. Translating it yields CASSLAAPEQYF.

With respect to this clonotype: A much larger clonotype is one base distant, so this may be a read error. The chain is built from TRBV6-5 and TRBJ1-5, with D tentatively TRBD1 (6 bases). Per the germline V gene, CDR1 is MNHEY and CDR2 is SVGAGI. The CDR3 runs to 14 residues. DNA for the CDR3: TGTGCCTGCAGCCCCGGACAGCCAACAAGGCCCCAGCATTTT. It is translated as CACSPGQPTRPQHF.

This clonotype was recorded a few times. This rearrangement joins TRBV28 to TRBJ2-3, with 8 bases fitting TRBD2. This CDR3 is 12 amino acids long. With 7 bases clipped from V and 15 bases from J, the junction kept 12 bases outside the gene matches. The germline V gene has CDR1 MDHEN and CDR2 SYDVKM. CDR3 nucleotide sequence: TGTGCCAGCAACCCCCGGGGACTAGAGTTCTATTTT. This encodes CASNPRGLEFYF. Using reference TRBV28 and TRBJ2-3 for the parts outside the CDR3, the full variable domain is DVKVTQSSRYLVKRTGEKVFLECVQDMDHENMFWYRQDPGLGLRLIYFSYDVKMKEKGDIPEGYSVSREKKERFSLILESASTNQTSMYLCASNPRGLEFYFGPGTRLTVL.

This clonotype turned up a few times. The genes are TRBV7-9 and TRBJ2-2; D uncertain. The germline gives CDR1 SEHNR, CDR2 FQNEAQ (reference sequence). Trimming took 1 base from V and 6 from J, leaving 3 bases between them. The CDR3 totals 12 residues. CDR3 in amino acids: CASSLEPGELFF. Here the CDR3 DNA reads TGTGCCAGCAGCTTAGAACCCGGGGAGCTGTTTTTT.

Concerning this clonotype itself: One end of the junction is discordant with germline, which a read error may explain. The chain combines TRBV6-5 with TRBJ2-7; D might be TRBD1 (5 bases). CDR3 length: 16 amino acids. Germline CDR1 and CDR2: MNHEY and SVGAGI. The CDR3 spells CASSRQHQGLAYEQSF. DNA for the CDR3: TGTGCCAGCAGCCGACAACACCAGGGATTAGCCTACGAGCAGTCCTTC.

The chain links TRBV7-9 to TRBJ2-1; D gene uncertain. With 0 bases removed from V and 9 bases from J, the gap between germline ends came to 3 bases. This CDR3 region has 11 residues. Germline CDR1 is SEHNR and CDR2 is FQNEAQ (reference sequence). CDR3 in amino acids: CASSLAGEQFF. In DNA, the CDR3 is TGTGCCAGCAGCTTAGCGGGTGAGCAGTTCTTC. The complete variable domain, with remaining parts taken from reference TRBV7-9 and TRBJ2-1, reads DTGVSQNPRHKITKRGQNVTFRCDPISEHNRLYWYRQTLGQGPEFLTYFQNEAQLEKSRLLSDRFSAERPKGSFSTLEIQRTEQGDSAMYLCASSLAGEQFFGPGTRLTVL.

This clonotype was seen only a few times. Given a much more abundant clone one base away, this may be a read error. The chain joins TRBV28 to TRBJ2-7; no firm D call. In germline, CDR1 is MDHEN, CDR2 SYDVKM. This CDR3 region has 11 residues. CDR3 nucleotides: TGTGCCAGCAGCCCCGCCTACGAGCGGTACTTC. This sequence encodes CASSPAYERYF.

This clonotype was observed a handful of times. The chain uses TRBV28 and TRBJ1-4; D gene unclear. V lost 3 bases to trimming and J lost 8 bases, with 16 bases between them. The CDR3 is made up of 15 amino acids. CDR1 is MDHEN and CDR2 is SYDVKM in the germline V gene. The CDR3 region is CASSLNGEFSEKLFF. CDR3 in DNA: TGTGCCAGCAGTTTGAACGGCGAGTTCAGCGAAAAACTGTTTTTT.

This clonotype came up a few times. The chain links TRBV6-1 to TRBJ2-7; D unclear. Deletions cut 3 bases from V and 5 bases from J, with 11 bases between. Germline values: CDR1 MNHNS, CDR2 SASEGT. The CDR3 extends over 13 amino acids. Written as DNA, the CDR3 is TGTGCCAGCAGTGACTGGGTGAAGGACGAGCAGTACTTC. Protein: CASSDWVKDEQYF.

CDR3 DNA: TGTGCCAGCACTAGAGGGGTGTTCGCAACTAATGAAAAACTGTTTTTT. It translates to CASTRGVFATNEKLFF. The chain joins TRBV7-6 to TRBJ1-4, with TRBD1 as a possible D gene (5 bases). V lost 7 bases and J lost 0, with 15 bases in between. The length of the CDR3 is 16 residues. The germline gives CDR1 SGHVS, CDR2 FNYEAQ.

This chain joins TRBV19 and TRBJ2-4; tentatively, D is TRBD1 (5 bases). Trimming stripped 3 bases from V and 0 bases from J, with 9 bases between. Germline V lookup: CDR1 LNHDA, CDR2 SQIVND (reference sequence). The CDR3 runs to 15 residues. As DNA, the CDR3 is TGTGCCAGTAGTATGACAGCCCTAGCCAAAAACATTCAGTACTTC. Its translation is CASSMTALAKNIQYF.

About this clonotype: Lacking the conserved final phenylalanine or tryptophan, this CDR3 likely reflects a read error. V gene TRBV27 combines with J gene TRBJ2-3; 10 bases are a match to TRBD2. V lost 7 bases and J lost 4; bases outside the gene matches: 5. The CDR3 runs to 14 residues. Germline CDR1 MNHEY, CDR2 SMNVEV (reference sequence). CDR3 nucleotides: TGTGCCAGCAAGCTAGCGGGAGTGGCAGATACGCAGTATTTG. Amino acid sequence: CASKLAGVADTQYL.

Comment on this clonotype: A much larger clonotype is one base distant, so this may be a read error. The V and J genes are TRBV7-2 and TRBJ2-3, with D perhaps being TRBD1 or TRBD2 (5 bases each). Germline V gene data show CDR1 as SGHTA and CDR2 as FQGNSA. The CDR3 extends over 15 amino acids. Between the trimmed V and J ends, which lost 3 bases and 8 bases, there was a span of 18 bases. In DNA, the CDR3 is TGTGCCAGCAGCTTTGCCGGGACCGGCAGAGCTACGCAGTATTTT. Residues: CASSFAGTGRATQYF.

Turning to this clonotype: The CDR3 does not close with the conserved phenylalanine or tryptophan, likely indicating a read error. The chain is built from TRBV4-3 and TRBJ2-2, with D unclear. The CDR3 spans 14 residues. Trimming shortened V by 0 bases and J by 7 bases, and 9 bases separated the two germline ends. The germline V gene has CDR1 LGHNA and CDR2 YSLEER. The CDR3 loop is CASSQDSWGGELFI. The CDR3 nucleotides read TGCGCCAGCAGCCAAGATAGCTGGGGCGGGGAGCTGTTTATT.

A single count supports this clonotype. The chain is built from TRBV7-9 and TRBJ1-1, with D tentatively TRBD1 (6 bases). With 8 bases removed from V and 0 bases from J, the gap between germline ends came to 10 bases. Germline CDR1 is SEHNR and CDR2 is FQNEAQ (reference sequence). CDR3 length equals 13 residues. CDR3 sequence reads: CASSGAMNTEAFF. The CDR3 region has the DNA TGTGCCAGCTCGGGGGCGATGAACACTGAAGCTTTCTTT.

Worth noting for this clonotype: At one of its ends the junction is not consistent with the germline gene, which may arise from a read error. The rearrangement uses TRBV12-3 or TRBV12-4 and TRBJ1-2; D gene unclear. This CDR3 is built from 16 residues. For the CDR3, the DNA is TGTGCCAGCAGTCCAAAGGGCGCAAGAGCTAACTATGGCTACGCCTTC. It specifies CASSPKGARANYGYAF.

The chain carries TRBV5-8 and TRBJ2-7, with D unresolved. Germline CDR1 SGHTS, CDR2 YDEGEE. This CDR3 is built from 14 residues. V was shortened by 2 bases and J by 2 bases, with 11 bases between the two germline ends. The CDR3 reads CASSFGDTAYEQYF. For the CDR3, the DNA is TGTGCCAGCAGCTTCGGTGACACCGCCTACGAGCAGTACTTC.

This chain links TRBV7-9 with TRBJ2-7; D is possibly TRBD1 or TRBD2 (7 bases each). The CDR3 extends over 14 amino acids. Germline assignment: CDR1 SEHNR and CDR2 FQNEAQ (reference sequence). The ends were cut back, 3 bases at V and 5 bases at J, with 14 bases in the middle. The CDR3 DNA is TGTGCCAGCAGCTTTGCAGGGGGGAGGGACGAGCAGTACTTC. Its protein product is CASSFAGGRDEQYF.

The table lists this clonotype with a count of one. The genes are TRBV29-1 and TRBJ2-1; possibly TRBD2 for D (7 bases). The V gene lost 2 bases and the J gene lost 8 bases, with 16 bases spanning the gap. CDR1 is SQVTM and CDR2 is ANQGSEA in the germline V gene. The CDR3 loop spans 14 amino acids. The CDR3 DNA sequence: TGCAGCGTTGAACTGGGGGGGCCGACATATGAGCAGTTCTTC. This translates into CSVELGGPTYEQFF.

As to this clonotype: A much larger clonotype is one base distant, so this may be a read error. V is TRBV29-1 and J is TRBJ2-3; 9 bases are a match to TRBD1. The junction had 7 bases not matched to a gene; V was cut back by 5 bases and J by 7 bases. CDR1 is SQVTM, CDR2 ANQGSEA, per germline. The CDR3 sequence is 13 residues long. The CDR3 is CSVRTGASNTQYF. CDR3 in DNA: TGCAGCGTTAGGACAGGGGCCTCAAATACGCAGTATTTT.

Turning to this clonotype: This may come from a read error, since a much larger clone is one base off. This CDR3 is missing its conserved last phenylalanine or tryptophan, likely due to a read error. The genes are TRBV27 and TRBJ2-7; the D call may be TRBD1 or TRBD2 (5 bases each). Germline loops: CDR1 MNHEY, CDR2 SMNVEV (reference sequence). This CDR3 has 15 amino acids. Between the trimmed V and J ends, which lost 4 bases and 5 bases, there was a span of 18 bases. The CDR3 loop reads CASSYTGATGHEQYY. In DNA, the CDR3 is TGTGCCAGCAGTTACACAGGAGCGACGGGGCACGAGCAGTACTAC.

Only a few counts were recorded for this clonotype. This sequence joins TRBV14 and TRBJ2-7; 8 bases are shared with TRBD2. Germline V gene sequence: CDR1 SGHDN, CDR2 FVKESK. This CDR3 spans 14 amino acids. J gave up 4 bases and V 3 bases, and 5 bases lay outside the gene matches. The CDR3 protein is CASSQWAGGYEQYF. CDR3 DNA: TGTGCCAGCAGCCAGTGGGCGGGAGGTTACGAGCAGTACTTC.

This chain uses TRBV10-3 with TRBJ2-1; D gene unclear. This CDR3 region has 11 residues. V was trimmed by 5 bases and J by 9 bases, leaving 8 bases between them. Germline lookup yields CDR1 ENHRY and CDR2 SYGVKD. CDR3 region: CAISFTGEQFF. CDR3 sequence (DNA): TGTGCCATCAGTTTTACGGGTGAGCAGTTCTTC.